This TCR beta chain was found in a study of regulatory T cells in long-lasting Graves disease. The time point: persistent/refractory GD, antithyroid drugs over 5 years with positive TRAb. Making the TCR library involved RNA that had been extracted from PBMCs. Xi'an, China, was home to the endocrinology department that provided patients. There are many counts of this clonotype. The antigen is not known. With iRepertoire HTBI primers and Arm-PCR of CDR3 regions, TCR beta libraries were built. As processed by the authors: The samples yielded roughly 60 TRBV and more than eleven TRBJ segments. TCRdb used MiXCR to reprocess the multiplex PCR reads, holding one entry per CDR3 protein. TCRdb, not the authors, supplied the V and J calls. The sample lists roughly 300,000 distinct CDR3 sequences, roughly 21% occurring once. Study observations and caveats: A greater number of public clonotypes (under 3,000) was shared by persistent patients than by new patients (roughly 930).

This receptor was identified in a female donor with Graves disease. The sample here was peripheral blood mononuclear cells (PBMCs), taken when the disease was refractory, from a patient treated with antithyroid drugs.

The CDR3 is CSVQTWFYGYTF. CDR3 coding DNA: TGCAGTGTCCAAACGTGGTTCTATGGCTACACCTTC. This chain links TRBV20-1 with TRBJ1-2; D is unresolved. This CDR3 has 12 amino acids. V shed 7 bases and J shed 4 bases, with 13 bases lying between them. Germline V CDR1 and CDR2: DFQATT, SNEGSKA (reference sequence).